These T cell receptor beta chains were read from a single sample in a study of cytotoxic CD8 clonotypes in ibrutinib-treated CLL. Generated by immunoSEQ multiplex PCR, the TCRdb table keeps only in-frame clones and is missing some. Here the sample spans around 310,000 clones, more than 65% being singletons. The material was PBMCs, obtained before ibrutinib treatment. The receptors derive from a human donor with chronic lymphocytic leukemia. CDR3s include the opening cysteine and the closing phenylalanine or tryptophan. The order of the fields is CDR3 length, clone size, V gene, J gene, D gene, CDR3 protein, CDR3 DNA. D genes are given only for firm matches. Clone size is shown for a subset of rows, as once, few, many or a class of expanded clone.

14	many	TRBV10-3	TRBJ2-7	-	CATKDRPESDEQYF	TGTGCCACTAAAGACAGACCGGAGAGCGACGAGCAGTACTTC
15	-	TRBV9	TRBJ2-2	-	CASSVVGTSTGELFF	TGTGCCAGCAGCGTAGTTGGTACTAGCACCGGGGAGCTGTTTTTT
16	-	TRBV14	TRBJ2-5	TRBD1	CASSQDPGTEEETQYF	TGTGCCAGCAGCCAAGATCCCGGGACAGAGGAGGAGACCCAGTACTTC
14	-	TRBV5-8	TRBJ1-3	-	CASSPLRSGNTIYF	TGTGCCAGCAGCCCCCTGAGGTCTGGAAACACCATATATTTT
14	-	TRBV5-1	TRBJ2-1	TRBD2	CASSLDGTSVEQFF	TGCGCCAGCAGCTTGGATGGGACTAGCGTCGAGCAGTTCTTC
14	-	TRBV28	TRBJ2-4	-	CASSAGTSKNIQYF	TGTGCCAGCAGTGCCGGGACTTCCAAAAACATTCAGTACTTC
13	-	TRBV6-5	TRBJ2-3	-	CASSYTITDTQYF	TGTGCCAGCAGTTACACAATTACAGATACGCAGTATTTT
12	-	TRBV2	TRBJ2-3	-	CASSDQQWTQYF	TGTGCCAGCAGTGATCAGCAATGGACGCAGTATTTT
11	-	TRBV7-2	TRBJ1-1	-	CASSRNTEAFF	TGTGCCAGCAGCCGGAACACTGAAGCTTTCTTT
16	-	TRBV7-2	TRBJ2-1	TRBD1	CASSPLRDSSYNEQFF	TGTGCCAGCAGCCCACTGAGGGACAGCTCCTACAATGAGCAGTTCTTC
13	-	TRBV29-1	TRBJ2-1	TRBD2	CSVTGGGPNEQFF	TGCAGCGTTACCGGGGGAGGGCCAAATGAGCAGTTCTTC
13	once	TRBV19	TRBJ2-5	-	CASSLGEQETQYF	TGTGCCAGTAGTTTGGGAGAGCAAGAGACCCAGTACTTC
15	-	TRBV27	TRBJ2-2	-	CASSLREIGTGELFF	TGTGCCAGCAGTCTAAGGGAAATCGGGACCGGGGAGCTGTTTTTT
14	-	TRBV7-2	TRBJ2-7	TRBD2	CASSLNSGNYEQYF	TGTGCCAGCAGCTTAAATAGCGGGAACTACGAGCAGTACTTC
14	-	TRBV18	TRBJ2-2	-	CASSPSSGLGELFF	TGTGCCAGCTCACCATCTTCCGGGTTGGGGGAGCTGTTTTTT
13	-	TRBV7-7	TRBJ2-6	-	CASSLMGANVLTF	TGTGCCAGCAGCTTAATGGGGGCCAACGTCCTGACTTTC
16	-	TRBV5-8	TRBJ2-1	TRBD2	CASSFLTSGNSNEQFF	TGTGCCAGCAGCTTTCTGACTAGCGGGAATTCGAATGAGCAGTTCTTC
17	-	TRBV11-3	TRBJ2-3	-	CASSLQGLGGRTDTQYF	TGTGCCAGCAGCTTACAGGGACTAGGGGGCCGCACAGATACGCAGTATTTT
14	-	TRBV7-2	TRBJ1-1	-	CASSRDSLNTEAFF	TGTGCCAGCAGTCGCGACAGCTTGAACACTGAAGCTTTCTTT
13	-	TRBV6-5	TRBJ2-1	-	CASSYSMDSEQFF	TGTGCCAGCAGTTACTCGATGGACTCAGAGCAGTTCTTC
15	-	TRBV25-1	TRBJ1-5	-	CASSATTAGNQPQHF	TGTGCCAGCAGTGCGACGACAGCGGGCAATCAGCCCCAGCATTTT
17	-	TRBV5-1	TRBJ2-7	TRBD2	CASSLSARREAPYEQYF	TGCGCCAGCAGCTTATCCGCGAGGCGGGAGGCACCCTACGAGCAGTACTTC
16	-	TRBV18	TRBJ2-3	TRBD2	CASSPWTSGRADTQYF	TGTGCCAGCTCACCCTGGACTAGCGGGAGAGCAGATACGCAGTATTTT
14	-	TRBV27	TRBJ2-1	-	CASSNRDTDNEQFF	TGTGCCAGCAGTAACCGGGACACAGACAATGAGCAGTTCTTC
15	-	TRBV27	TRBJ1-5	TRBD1	CASSPLTGGLQPQHF	TGTGCCAGCAGTCCCTTGACAGGGGGCCTTCAGCCCCAGCATTTT
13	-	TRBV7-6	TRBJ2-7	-	CASSYTGPGEQYF	TGTGCCAGCAGCTACACAGGGCCGGGGGAGCAGTACTTC
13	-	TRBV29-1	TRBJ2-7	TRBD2	CSVGREVSHEQYF	TGCAGCGTAGGGCGGGAGGTGTCCCACGAGCAGTACTTC
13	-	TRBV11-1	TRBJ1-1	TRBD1	CASRGGRGTEAFF	TGTGCCAGCAGAGGGGGCAGGGGCACTGAAGCTTTCTTT
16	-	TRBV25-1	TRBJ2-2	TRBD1	CASSGTGQGNTGELFF	TGTGCCAGCAGTGGCACGGGACAGGGGAACACCGGGGAGCTGTTTTTT
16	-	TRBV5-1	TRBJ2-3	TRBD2	CASSAILAGGTDTQYF	TGCGCCAGCAGCGCAATTCTAGCGGGGGGCACAGATACGCAGTATTTT
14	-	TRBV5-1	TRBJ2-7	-	CASSLVGSAYEQYF	TGCGCCAGCAGCTTGGTTGGGAGTGCCTACGAGCAGTACTTC
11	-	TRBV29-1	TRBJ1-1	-	CRAGPPTEAFF	TGCAGGGCCGGGCCACCCACTGAAGCTTTCTTT
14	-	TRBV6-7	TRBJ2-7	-	CASSYSHRPYEQYF	TGTGCCAGCAGTTACTCGCACAGACCGTACGAGCAGTACTTC
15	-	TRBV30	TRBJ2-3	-	CAWSAVLGLGDTQYF	TGTGCCTGGAGCGCCGTATTGGGGCTTGGAGATACGCAGTATTTT
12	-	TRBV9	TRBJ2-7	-	CASSVSGGEQYF	TGTGCCAGCAGCGTTAGCGGTGGGGAGCAGTACTTC
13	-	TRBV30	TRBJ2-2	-	CAWSGVIRGELFF	TGTGCCTGGAGTGGAGTGATTCGCGGGGAGCTGTTTTTT
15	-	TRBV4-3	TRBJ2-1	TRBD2	CASSPGLAEYNEQFF	TGCGCCAGCAGCCCGGGACTAGCGGAATACAATGAGCAGTTCTTC
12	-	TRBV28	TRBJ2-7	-	CASSLGGNEQYF	TGTGCCAGCTCCTTAGGAGGCAACGAGCAGTACTTC
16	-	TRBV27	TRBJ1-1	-	CASRITGFPPDTEAFF	TGTGCCAGCAGAATCACGGGCTTCCCGCCGGACACTGAAGCTTTCTTT
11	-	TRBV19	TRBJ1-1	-	CASRRTVEAFF	TGTGCCAGTAGGCGGACAGTGGAAGCTTTCTTT
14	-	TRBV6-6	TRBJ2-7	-	CASTRTEATYEQYF	TGTGCCAGCACCCGGACAGAAGCGACCTACGAGCAGTACTTC
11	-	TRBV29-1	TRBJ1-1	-	CSVTGTTEAFF	TGCAGCGTTACAGGGACTACTGAAGCTTTCTTT
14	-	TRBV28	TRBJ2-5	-	CASSSGAFWETQYF	TGTGCCAGCAGTTCCGGCGCTTTTTGGGAGACCCAGTACTTC
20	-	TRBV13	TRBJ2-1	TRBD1	CASSSRDPGQGRKLYNEQFF	TGTGCCAGCAGCTCTCGAGACCCCGGACAGGGGCGAAAACTATACAATGAGCAGTTCTTC
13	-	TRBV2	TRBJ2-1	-	CASTEGGYNEQFF	TGTGCCAGCACCGAAGGGGGGTACAATGAGCAGTTCTTC
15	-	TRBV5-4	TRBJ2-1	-	CASSFGGGQNNEQFF	TGTGCCAGCAGCTTTGGAGGGGGCCAGAACAATGAGCAGTTCTTC
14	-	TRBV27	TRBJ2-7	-	CASSLYVQGNEQYF	TGTGCCAGCAGTTTATATGTTCAGGGTAACGAGCAGTACTTC
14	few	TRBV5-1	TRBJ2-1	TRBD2	CASSSTSGSNEQFF	TGCGCCAGCAGCTCCACTAGCGGGAGTAATGAGCAGTTCTTC
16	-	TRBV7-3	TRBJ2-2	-	CASSLKPRTNTGELFF	TGTGCCAGCAGCTTAAAGCCTCGGACGAACACCGGGGAGCTGTTTTTT